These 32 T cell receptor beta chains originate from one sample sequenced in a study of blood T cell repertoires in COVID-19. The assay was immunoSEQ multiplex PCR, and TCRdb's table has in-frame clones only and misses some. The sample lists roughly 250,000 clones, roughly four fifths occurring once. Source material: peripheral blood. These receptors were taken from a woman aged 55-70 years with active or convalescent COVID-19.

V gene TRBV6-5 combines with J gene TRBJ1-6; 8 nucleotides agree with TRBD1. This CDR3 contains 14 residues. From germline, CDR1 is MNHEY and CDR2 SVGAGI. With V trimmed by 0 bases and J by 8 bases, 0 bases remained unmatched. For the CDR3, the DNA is TGTGCCAGCAGTTACTCGACAGGGGATTCACCCCTCCACTTT. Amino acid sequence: CASSYSTGDSPLHF.

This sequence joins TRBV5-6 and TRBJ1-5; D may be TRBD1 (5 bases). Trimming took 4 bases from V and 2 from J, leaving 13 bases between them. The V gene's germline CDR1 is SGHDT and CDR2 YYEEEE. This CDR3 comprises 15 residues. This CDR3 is CASSLYGGGNQPQHF. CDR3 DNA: TGTGCCAGCAGCCTATATGGGGGGGGCAATCAGCCCCAGCATTTT.

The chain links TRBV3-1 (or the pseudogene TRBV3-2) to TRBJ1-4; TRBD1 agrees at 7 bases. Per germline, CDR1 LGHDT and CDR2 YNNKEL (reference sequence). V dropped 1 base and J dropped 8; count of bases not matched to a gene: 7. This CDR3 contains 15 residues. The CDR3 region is CASSQGGQVREKLFF. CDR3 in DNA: TGTGCCAGCAGCCAAGGCGGACAGGTTCGGGAAAAACTGTTTTTT.

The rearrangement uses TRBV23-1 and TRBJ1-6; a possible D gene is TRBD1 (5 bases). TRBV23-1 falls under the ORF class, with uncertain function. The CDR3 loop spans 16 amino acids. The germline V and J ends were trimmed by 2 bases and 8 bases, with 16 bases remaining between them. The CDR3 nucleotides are TGCGCCAGCAGTCAAATAGGGCGGGGGGACGATTCACCCCTCCACTTT. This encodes CASSQIGRGDDSPLHF.

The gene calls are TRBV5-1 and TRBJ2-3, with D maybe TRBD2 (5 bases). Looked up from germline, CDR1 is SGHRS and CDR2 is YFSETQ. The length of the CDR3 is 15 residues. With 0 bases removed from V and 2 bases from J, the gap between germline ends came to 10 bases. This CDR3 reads CASSLELASTDTQYF. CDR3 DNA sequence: TGCGCCAGCAGCTTGGAGCTAGCATCCACAGATACGCAGTATTTT.

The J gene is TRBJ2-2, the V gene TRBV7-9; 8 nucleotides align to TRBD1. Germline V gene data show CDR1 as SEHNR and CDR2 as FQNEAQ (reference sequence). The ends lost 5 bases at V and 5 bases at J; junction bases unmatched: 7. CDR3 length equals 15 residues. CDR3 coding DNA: TGTGCCAGCAGCACTTGGACAGGGCGAACCGGGGAGCTGTTTTTT. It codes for CASSTWTGRTGELFF. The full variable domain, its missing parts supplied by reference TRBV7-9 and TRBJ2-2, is DTGVSQNPRHKITKRGQNVTFRCDPISEHNRLYWYRQTLGQGPEFLTYFQNEAQLEKSRLLSDRFSAERPKGSFSTLEIQRTEQGDSAMYLCASSTWTGRTGELFFGEGSRLTVL.

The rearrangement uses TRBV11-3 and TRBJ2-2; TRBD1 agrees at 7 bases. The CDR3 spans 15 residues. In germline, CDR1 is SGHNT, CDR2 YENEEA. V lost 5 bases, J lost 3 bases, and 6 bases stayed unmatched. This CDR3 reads CASSSTGTDTGELFF. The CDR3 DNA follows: TGTGCCAGCAGCAGCACCGGGACAGACACCGGGGAGCTGTTTTTT.

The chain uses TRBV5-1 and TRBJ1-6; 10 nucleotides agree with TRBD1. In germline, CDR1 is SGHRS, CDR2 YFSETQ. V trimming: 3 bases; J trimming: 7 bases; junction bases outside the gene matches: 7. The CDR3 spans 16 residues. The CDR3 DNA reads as TGCGCCAGCAGCTGGGGGGACAGGGGAAAGAATTCACCCCTCCACTTT. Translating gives CASSWGDRGKNSPLHF.

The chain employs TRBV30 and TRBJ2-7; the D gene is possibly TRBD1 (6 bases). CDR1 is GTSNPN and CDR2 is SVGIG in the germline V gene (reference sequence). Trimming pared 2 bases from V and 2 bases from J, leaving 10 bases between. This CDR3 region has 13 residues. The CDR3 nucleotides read TGTGCCTGGAGTAGGGACACCACCTACGAGCAGTACTTC. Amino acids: CAWSRDTTYEQYF. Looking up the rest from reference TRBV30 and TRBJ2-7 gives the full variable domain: SQTIHQWPATLVQPVGSPLSLECTVEGTSNPNLYWYRQAAGRGLQLLFYSVGIGQISSEVPQNLSASRPQDRQFILSSKKLLLSDSGFYLCAWSRDTTYEQYFGPGTRLTVT.

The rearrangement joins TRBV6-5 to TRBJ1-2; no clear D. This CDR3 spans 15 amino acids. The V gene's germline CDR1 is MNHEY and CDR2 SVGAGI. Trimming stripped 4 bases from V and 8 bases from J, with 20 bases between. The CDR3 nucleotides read TGTGCCAGCAGTTCCCTCCTCGGGTTTGGCAAGGGCTACACCTTC. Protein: CASSSLLGFGKGYTF.

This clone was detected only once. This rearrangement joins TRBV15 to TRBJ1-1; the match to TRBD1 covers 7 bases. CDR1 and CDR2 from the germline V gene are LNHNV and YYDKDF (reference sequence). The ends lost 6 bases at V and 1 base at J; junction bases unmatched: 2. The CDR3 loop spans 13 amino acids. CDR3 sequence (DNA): TGTGCCACCAGTCACAGGGGGAACACTGAAGCTTTCTTT. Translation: CATSHRGNTEAFF.

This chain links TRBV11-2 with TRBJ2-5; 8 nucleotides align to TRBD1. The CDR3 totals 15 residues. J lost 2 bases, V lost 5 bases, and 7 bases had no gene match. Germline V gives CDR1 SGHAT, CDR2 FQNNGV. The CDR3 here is CASSRGTGLQETQYF. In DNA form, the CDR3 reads TGTGCCAGCAGCAGAGGGACAGGATTACAAGAGACCCAGTACTTC.

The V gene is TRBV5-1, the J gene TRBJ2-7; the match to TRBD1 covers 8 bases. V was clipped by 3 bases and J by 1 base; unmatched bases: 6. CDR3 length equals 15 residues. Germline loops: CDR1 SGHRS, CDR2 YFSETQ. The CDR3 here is CASSSLGQGSYEQYF. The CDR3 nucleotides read TGCGCCAGCAGCTCTCTCGGACAGGGTTCCTACGAGCAGTACTTC.

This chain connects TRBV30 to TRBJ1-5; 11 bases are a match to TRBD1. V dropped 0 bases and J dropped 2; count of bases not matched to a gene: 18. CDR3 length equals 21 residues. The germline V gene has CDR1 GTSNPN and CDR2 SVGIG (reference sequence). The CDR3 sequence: CAWSVKASGTGGFFGNQPQHF. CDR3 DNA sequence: TGTGCCTGGAGTGTAAAGGCTTCCGGGACAGGGGGTTTTTTTGGCAATCAGCCCCAGCATTTT.

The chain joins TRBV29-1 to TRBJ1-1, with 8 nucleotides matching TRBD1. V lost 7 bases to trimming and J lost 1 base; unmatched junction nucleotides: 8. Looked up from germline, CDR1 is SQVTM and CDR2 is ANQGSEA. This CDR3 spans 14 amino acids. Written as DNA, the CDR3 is TGCAGCGGCGTCCCAGGGGGCCGGAACACTGAAGCTTTCTTT. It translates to CSGVPGGRNTEAFF. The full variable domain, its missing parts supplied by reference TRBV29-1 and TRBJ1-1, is SAVISQKPSRDICQRGTSLTIQCQVDSQVTMMFWYRQQPGQSLTLIATANQGSEATYESGFVIDKFPISRPNLTFSTLTVSNMSPEDSSIYLCSGVPGGRNTEAFFGQGTRLTVV.

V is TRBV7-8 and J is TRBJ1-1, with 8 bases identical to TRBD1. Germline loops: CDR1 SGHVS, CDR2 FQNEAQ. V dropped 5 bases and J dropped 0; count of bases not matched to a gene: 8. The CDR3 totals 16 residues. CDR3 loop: CASSPPPTGVNTEAFF. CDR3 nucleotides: TGTGCCAGCAGCCCACCCCCGACAGGGGTGAACACTGAAGCTTTCTTT.

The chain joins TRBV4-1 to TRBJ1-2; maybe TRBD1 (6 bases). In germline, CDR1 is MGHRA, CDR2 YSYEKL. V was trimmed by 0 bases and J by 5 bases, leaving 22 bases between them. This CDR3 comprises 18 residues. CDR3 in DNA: TGCGCCAGCAGCCAAGATCCAGTTGGGGGCAGCGGACTTTATGGCTACACCTTC. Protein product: CASSQDPVGGSGLYGYTF.

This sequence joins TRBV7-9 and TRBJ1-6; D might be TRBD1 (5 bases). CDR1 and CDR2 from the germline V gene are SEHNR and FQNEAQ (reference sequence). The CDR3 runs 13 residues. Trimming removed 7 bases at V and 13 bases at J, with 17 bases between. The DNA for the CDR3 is TGTGCCAGCAAACCGGGAGGGGATCTCCCCCTCCACTTT. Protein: CASKPGGDLPLHF.

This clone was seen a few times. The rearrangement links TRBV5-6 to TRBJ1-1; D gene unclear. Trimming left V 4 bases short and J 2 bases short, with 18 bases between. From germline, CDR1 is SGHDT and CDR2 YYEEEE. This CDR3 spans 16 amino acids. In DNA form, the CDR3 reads TGTGCCAGCAGCCTCGACTTCGAAGGTGTCAACACTGAAGCTTTCTTT. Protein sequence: CASSLDFEGVNTEAFF.

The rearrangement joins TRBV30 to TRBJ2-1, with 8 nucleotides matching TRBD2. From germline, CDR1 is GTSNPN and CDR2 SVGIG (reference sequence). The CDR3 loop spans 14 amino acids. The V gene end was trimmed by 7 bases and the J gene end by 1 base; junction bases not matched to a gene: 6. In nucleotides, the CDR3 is TGTGCCTACCAGACTAGCGCTTCCTACAATGAGCAGTTCTTC. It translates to CAYQTSASYNEQFF.

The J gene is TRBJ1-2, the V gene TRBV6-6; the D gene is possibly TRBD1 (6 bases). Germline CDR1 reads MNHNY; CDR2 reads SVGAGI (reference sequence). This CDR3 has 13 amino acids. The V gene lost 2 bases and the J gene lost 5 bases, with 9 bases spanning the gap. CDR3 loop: CASSYGTQYGYTF. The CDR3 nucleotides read TGTGCCAGCAGTTACGGGACACAGTATGGCTACACCTTC.

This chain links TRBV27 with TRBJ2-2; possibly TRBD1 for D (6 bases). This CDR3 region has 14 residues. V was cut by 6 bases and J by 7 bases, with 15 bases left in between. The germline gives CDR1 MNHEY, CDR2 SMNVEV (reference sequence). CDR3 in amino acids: CASRDSPNRGELFF. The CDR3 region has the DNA TGTGCCAGCAGGGACAGCCCAAATCGCGGGGAGCTGTTTTTT.

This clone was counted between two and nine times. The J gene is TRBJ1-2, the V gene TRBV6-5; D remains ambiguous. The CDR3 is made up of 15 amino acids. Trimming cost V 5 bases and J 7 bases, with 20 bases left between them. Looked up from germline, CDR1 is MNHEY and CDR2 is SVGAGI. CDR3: CASSPSQWALGGYTF. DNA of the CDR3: TGTGCCAGCAGTCCCTCTCAATGGGCGCTCGGTGGCTACACCTTC.

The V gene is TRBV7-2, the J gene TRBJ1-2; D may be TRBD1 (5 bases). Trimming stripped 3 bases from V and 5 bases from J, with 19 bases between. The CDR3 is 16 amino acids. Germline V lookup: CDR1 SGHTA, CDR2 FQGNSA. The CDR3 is CASSFISRQSGYGYTF. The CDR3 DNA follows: TGTGCCAGCAGCTTCATTTCAAGACAGTCCGGGTATGGCTACACCTTC.

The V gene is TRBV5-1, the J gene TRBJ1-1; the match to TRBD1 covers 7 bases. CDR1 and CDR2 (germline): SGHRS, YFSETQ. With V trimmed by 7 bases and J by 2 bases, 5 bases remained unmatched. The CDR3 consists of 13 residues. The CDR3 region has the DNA TGCGCCAGCTCGGGACAGCAAAACACTGAAGCTTTCTTT. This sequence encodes CASSGQQNTEAFF.

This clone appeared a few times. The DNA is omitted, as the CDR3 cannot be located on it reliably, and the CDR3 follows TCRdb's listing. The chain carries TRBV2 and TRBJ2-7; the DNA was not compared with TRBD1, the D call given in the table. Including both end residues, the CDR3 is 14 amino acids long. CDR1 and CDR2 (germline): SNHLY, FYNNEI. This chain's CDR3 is CASSSSTGSYEQYF.

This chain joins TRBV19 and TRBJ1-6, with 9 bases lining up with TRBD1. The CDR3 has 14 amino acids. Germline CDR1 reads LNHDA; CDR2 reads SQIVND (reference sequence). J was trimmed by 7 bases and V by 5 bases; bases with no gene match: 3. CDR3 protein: CASSPGTGNSPLHF. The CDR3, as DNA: TGTGCCAGTAGTCCCGGGACAGGGAATTCACCCCTCCACTTT.

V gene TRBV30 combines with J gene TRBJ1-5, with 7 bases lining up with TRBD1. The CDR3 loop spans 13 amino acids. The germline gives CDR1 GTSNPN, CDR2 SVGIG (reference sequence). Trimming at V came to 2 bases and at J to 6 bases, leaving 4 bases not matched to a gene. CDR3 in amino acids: CAWSPQGFQPQHF. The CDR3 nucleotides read TGTGCCTGGAGTCCACAGGGGTTTCAGCCCCAGCATTTT.

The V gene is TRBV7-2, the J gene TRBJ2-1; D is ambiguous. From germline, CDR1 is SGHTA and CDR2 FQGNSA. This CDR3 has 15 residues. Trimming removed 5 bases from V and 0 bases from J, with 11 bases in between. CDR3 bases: TGTGCCAGCAGCCTTGCTCCCGGCTCCTACAATGAGCAGTTCTTC. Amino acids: CASSLAPGSYNEQFF.

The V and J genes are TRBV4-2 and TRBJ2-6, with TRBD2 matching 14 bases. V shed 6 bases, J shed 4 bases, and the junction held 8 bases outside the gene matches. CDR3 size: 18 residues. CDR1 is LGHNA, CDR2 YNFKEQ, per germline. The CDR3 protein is CASRGLAGVTKGANVLTF. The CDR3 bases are TGTGCCAGCAGGGGACTAGCGGGGGTCACGAAGGGGGCCAACGTCCTGACTTTC.

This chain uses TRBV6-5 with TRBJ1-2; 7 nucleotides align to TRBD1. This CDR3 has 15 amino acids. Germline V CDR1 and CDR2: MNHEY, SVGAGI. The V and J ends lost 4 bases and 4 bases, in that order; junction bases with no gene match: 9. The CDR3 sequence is CASSFDRAAFYGYTF. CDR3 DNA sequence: TGTGCCAGCAGTTTTGACAGGGCGGCCTTCTATGGCTACACCTTC.

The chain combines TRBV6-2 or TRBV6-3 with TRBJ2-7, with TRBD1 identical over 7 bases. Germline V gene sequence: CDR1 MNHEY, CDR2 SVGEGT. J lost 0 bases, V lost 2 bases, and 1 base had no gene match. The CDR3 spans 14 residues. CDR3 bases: TGTGCCAGCAGTTACGGACAGGCCTCCTACGAGCAGTACTTC. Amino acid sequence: CASSYGQASYEQYF.